Listed here are 17 T cell receptor beta chains from one sample, sequenced in a study of CD8 T cells in Susac syndrome (dated by TCRdb to between 2017 and 2020). The library was made by the immunoSEQ multiplex PCR assay. RNA was extracted using the RNeasy kit, and roughly 0.5 to 1 microgram was reverse transcribed with random hexamers. TCRdb applied fastp at Q25 and MiXCR to the public reads, then kept only in-frame beta chains. One record per CDR3 amino acid sequence lists the most common genes and DNA. For this sample there are about 300,000 distinct CDR3 sequences; 75% to 85% appear just once. The top ten clonotypes cover roughly 0.22% of the sample. Sequenced: CD8+ T cells from PBMCs. The origin of the receptors is a human donor with multiple sclerosis.

CDR3 amino acids: CASTSGGGLQETQYF. In nucleotides, the CDR3 is TGTGCCAGCACCTCCGGAGGGGGCCTCCAAGAGACCCAGTACTTC. The genes are TRBV6-5 and TRBJ2-5; the D gene is possibly TRBD1 (7 bases). The CDR3 length is 15 residues. V was shortened by 7 bases and J by 1 base, with 16 bases between the two germline ends. The germline V gene encodes CDR1 MNHEY and CDR2 SVGAGI.

In this sample, this clonotype turned up a few times. The genes are TRBV28 and TRBJ2-7, with D possibly matching TRBD1 (6 bases). Germline V gene lookup returns CDR1 MDHEN and CDR2 SYDVKM. There are 14 residues in the CDR3. V was pared by 3 bases and J by 1 base, with 10 bases between. CDR3 amino acids: CASSLAQGSYEQYF. The DNA of the CDR3 is TGTGCCAGCAGTTTGGCGCAGGGGTCCTACGAGCAGTACTTC.

The chain employs TRBV7-9 and TRBJ1-2; D call uncertain. Between the trimmed V and J ends, which lost 5 bases and 8 bases, there was a span of 15 bases. There are 13 residues in the CDR3. CDR1 is SEHNR and CDR2 is FQNEAQ in the germline V gene (reference sequence). DNA of the CDR3: TGTGCCAGCAGCGTCGCCATTCCTAACGGCTACACCTTC. Its translation is CASSVAIPNGYTF.

This clonotype was observed a single time. The V and J genes are TRBV5-5 and TRBJ1-1; TRBD1 is a possible D gene (5 bases). V lost 4 bases to trimming and J lost 10 bases, with 11 bases between them. The germline CDR1 and CDR2 sequences are SGHKS and YYEKEE (reference sequence). The CDR3 contains 11 residues. The CDR3 here is CASSVGVRAFF. The CDR3 region has the DNA TGTGCCAGCAGCGTGGGGGTTCGAGCTTTCTTT.

V and J are TRBV28 and TRBJ1-5; the D is unclear. CDR3 length: 14 residues. Germline lookup yields CDR1 MDHEN and CDR2 SYDVKM. Trimming took off 6 bases at V and 9 bases at J, with 18 bases between the two ends. The CDR3 DNA follows: TGTGCCAGCAGCCCCCGGACGGAGATAACGCCCCAGCATTTT. Its protein product is CASSPRTEITPQHF.

This chain joins TRBV5-4 and TRBJ2-7; TRBD2 matches 8 bases. The CDR3 runs to 15 residues. V lost 1 base, J lost 0 bases, and 3 bases stayed unmatched. Germline CDR1 and CDR2: SGHNT and YYREEE (reference sequence). The CDR3 DNA follows: TGTGCCAGCAGCTTGCGGAGCGGGAGCTCCTACGAGCAGTACTTC. It yields the protein CASSLRSGSSYEQYF.

This clonotype came up a few times. V gene TRBV6-1 combines with J gene TRBJ2-7; 16 bases align to TRBD2. Trimming at V came to 4 bases and at J to 4 bases, leaving 10 bases not matched to a gene. CDR1 is MNHNS and CDR2 is SASEGT in the germline V gene. The CDR3 runs 18 residues. CDR3 amino acids: CASSGPGTSGRVLYEQYF. The CDR3 coding sequence is TGTGCCAGCAGTGGACCCGGGACTAGCGGGAGGGTGCTTTACGAGCAGTACTTC.

This clonotype was counted between two and nine times. This rearrangement joins TRBV4-1 to TRBJ2-5; D might be TRBD1 or TRBD2, each matching 5 bases. Germline V CDR1 and CDR2: MGHRA, YSYEKL. V lost 6 bases, J lost 5 bases, and 19 bases lay in between. The CDR3 has 15 residues. As DNA, the CDR3 is TGCGCCAGCAGTGAAGATGGGACGGCCAGGGAGACCCAGTACTTC. Amino acid sequence: CASSEDGTARETQYF.

This rearrangement joins TRBV7-4 to TRBJ2-7; 12 bases match TRBD1. CDR3 size: 17 residues. V lost 6 bases to trimming and J lost 7 bases; unmatched junction nucleotides: 16. Germline V gives CDR1 SGHVT, CDR2 SQSDAQ. The CDR3 bases are TGTGCCAGCAGGGACTCCCGGGACAGGGGGCGTTATGGAGAGCAGTACTTC. Translation: CASRDSRDRGRYGEQYF.

The V and J genes are TRBV5-6 and TRBJ1-1, with 7 bases that match TRBD1. CDR3 length equals 15 residues. Germline CDR1 SGHDT, CDR2 YYEEEE. V was pared by 1 base and J by 1 base, with 4 bases of the junction left unmatched. The CDR3 DNA reads TGTGCCAGCAGCTTGACCCCAGGGGGGAACACTGAAGCTTTCTTT. This encodes CASSLTPGGNTEAFF.

V and J are TRBV6-2 or TRBV6-3 and TRBJ2-2; 8 bases map to TRBD1. This CDR3 has 15 amino acids. Germline values: CDR1 MNHEY, CDR2 SVGEGT. Losses at the gene ends were 6 bases for V and 4 bases for J; bases not matched to a gene: 7. The CDR3 region is CASRPRGLGTGELFF. The DNA of the CDR3 is TGTGCCAGCAGACCCAGGGGGCTGGGCACCGGGGAGCTGTTTTTT.

The chain uses TRBV7-2 and TRBJ2-7; D perhaps matches TRBD2 (6 bases). CDR1 and CDR2 (germline): SGHTA, FQGNSA. V shed 5 bases and J shed 5 bases, with 13 bases lying between them. CDR3 length: 13 residues. Here the CDR3 reads CASSRGGSHEQYF. DNA of the CDR3: TGTGCCAGCAGCCGTGGGGGGAGCCACGAGCAGTACTTC. Combining the CDR3 with reference TRBV7-2 and TRBJ2-7 gives the whole variable domain GAGVSQSPSNKVTEKGKDVELRCDPISGHTALYWYRQSLGQGLEFLIYFQGNSAPDKSGLPSDRFSAERTGGSVSTLTIQRTQQEDSAVYLCASSRGGSHEQYFGPGTRLTVT.

A note on this clonotype: The germline gene is not matched at one end of the junction; a read error may be the cause. V and J are TRBV6-2 or TRBV6-3 and TRBJ2-3, with 9 bases that match TRBD2. From germline, CDR1 is MNHEY and CDR2 SVGEGT. The CDR3 is made up of 16 amino acids. The CDR3 DNA reads as TGTGCCAGCAGTTATTCGAAGCGGGAGGCCGCAGATACGCAGTGTTTT. Translation: CASSYSKREAADTQCF.

The gene calls are TRBV4-3 and TRBJ1-2, with 8 bases that match TRBD1. This CDR3 has 16 residues. CDR1 LGHNA and CDR2 YSLEER come from the germline V gene. The J segment lost 4 bases and the V segment lost 1 base, leaving 8 bases of the junction unmatched. The CDR3: CASSQVSRQGTYGYTF. DNA for the CDR3: TGCGCCAGCAGCCAAGTATCCCGACAGGGGACCTATGGCTACACCTTC.

V and J are TRBV28 and TRBJ2-7; D might be TRBD1 (5 bases). V shed 7 bases and J shed 0 bases, with 13 bases lying between them. The CDR3 is 14 amino acids. From germline, CDR1 is MDHEN and CDR2 SYDVKM. Here the CDR3 reads CASKDMPASYEQYF. For the CDR3, the DNA is TGTGCCAGCAAGGACATGCCGGCCTCCTACGAGCAGTACTTC.

V is TRBV28 and J is TRBJ1-6; possible D gene TRBD1, 5 bases. CDR1 and CDR2 from the germline V gene are MDHEN and SYDVKM. Trimming left V 3 bases short and J 10 bases short, with 19 bases between. This CDR3 spans 16 amino acids. CDR3 in DNA: TGTGCCAGCAGTTTTCAGGGTTCCGTGTTAATATCACCCCTCCACTTT. Translating gives CASSFQGSVLISPLHF. Full variable domain (outside the CDR3, taken from reference TRBV28 and TRBJ1-6): DVKVTQSSRYLVKRTGEKVFLECVQDMDHENMFWYRQDPGLGLRLIYFSYDVKMKEKGDIPEGYSVSREKKERFSLILESASTNQTSMYLCASSFQGSVLISPLHFGNGTRLTVT.

The chain uses TRBV5-4 and TRBJ1-1; D is unresolved. Germline-derived CDR1 and CDR2 are SGHNT and YYREEE (reference sequence). This CDR3 has 12 residues. V was trimmed by 0 bases and J by 5 bases, leaving 5 bases between them. The CDR3 region is CASSLDGTEAFF. The CDR3 region has the DNA TGTGCCAGCAGCTTGGACGGGACTGAAGCTTTCTTT.